Listed below are T cell receptor beta chains from one sample, sequenced in a study of Graves' ophthalmopathy and Graves' hyperthyroidism. Each CDR3 protein is one row after TCRdb ran MiXCR on the multiplex PCR reads. Of 200,000 to 300,000 distinct CDR3 sequences listed, around 42% are singletons. The sequenced material came from peripheral blood. The origin of the receptors is an adult man with Graves' ophthalmopathy. CDR3s include the opening cysteine and the closing phenylalanine or tryptophan. D genes are given only for firm matches. Where a row states a size, it is once, few, many or the class of an expanded clone; other rows omit it.

d_call j_call clone_size v_call cdr3_nt cdr3_aa
TRBD1 TRBJ2-5 - TRBV12-3/TRBV12-4 TGTGCCAGCAGCTTAGGGGCAGGGGGCTACACGGATTGGGGACAAGAGACCCAGTACTTC CASSLGAGGYTDWGQETQYF
- TRBJ2-7 few TRBV7-3 TGTGCCAGCAGCCAAATAGCGTTGAGCTCCTACGAGCAGTACTTC CASSQIALSSYEQYF
- TRBJ2-7 few TRBV7-8 TGTGCCAGCAGCTTAGTGCCCCCTTTCTACGAGCAGTACTTC CASSLVPPFYEQYF
- TRBJ2-5 - TRBV3-1 TGTGCCAGCAGCCGAACTATCCAAGAGACCCAGTACTTC CASSRTIQETQYF
- TRBJ1-2 many TRBV7-9 TGTGCCAGCAGTCGCCCACCGGGGGAACATGGCTACACCTTC CASSRPPGEHGYTF
- TRBJ1-2 - TRBV6-6 TGTGCCAGCAGTTTTCCACTCACAAGGGGTCATGGCTACACCTTC CASSFPLTRGHGYTF
- TRBJ1-1 many TRBV3-1 TGTGCCAGCAGCCAAGGGACAGCTATGAACACTGAAGCTTTCTTT CASSQGTAMNTEAFF
TRBD1 TRBJ2-7 - TRBV2 TGTGCCAGCAGTGATGACAGGGCCGGCTCCTACGAGCAGTACTTC CASSDDRAGSYEQYF
TRBD2 TRBJ2-7 - TRBV7-2 TGTGCCAGCAGCCTGACTAGCGGGGGGGCATCCTACGAGCAGTACTTC CASSLTSGGASYEQYF
- TRBJ1-2 - TRBV29-1 TGCAGCGTTGAAGAACGAGACAGAAACTATGGCTACACCTTC CSVEERDRNYGYTF
- TRBJ2-2 - TRBV20-1 TGCAGTGCTAGAGTAACGTCCACCGGGGAGCTGTTTTTT CSARVTSTGELFF
- TRBJ2-7 few TRBV15 TGTGCCACCAGCAGAGGAGGTTCGAGCTCCTACGAGCAGTACTTC CATSRGGSSSYEQYF
- TRBJ1-5 - TRBV25-1 TGTGCCAGCAGTGAGGGGCCAGGGGGCAATCAGCCCCAGCATTTT CASSEGPGGNQPQHF
- TRBJ1-2 few TRBV25-1 TGTGCCAGCAGTGAATGGGGCACCCACTATGGCTACACCTTC CASSEWGTHYGYTF
- TRBJ1-6 few TRBV9 TGTGCCAGCAGCTTACAGGGAGTTAATTCACCCCTCCACTTT CASSLQGVNSPLHF
TRBD1 TRBJ2-7 - TRBV10-1 TGCGCCAGCAGTGAGTCAGGCGCAGGGGGCTTCGAGCAGTACTTC CASSESGAGGFEQYF
- TRBJ1-5 - TRBV28 TGTGCCAGCAGTTACTATTCTGACCGAATAGGCCCCCAGCATTTT CASSYYSDRIGPQHF
- TRBJ2-5 many TRBV24-1 TGTGCCACCAGTGATCCGGCCAGAGGACTTCAAGAGACCCAGTACTTC CATSDPARGLQETQYF
- TRBJ1-1 - TRBV7-9 TGTGCCAGCAGCTTAAGTCTGGGGGCGGCTTTCTTT CASSLSLGAAFF
- TRBJ1-5 - TRBV9 TGTGCCAGCAGCTGGAGCGGGGGGATGGATCAGCCCCAGCATTTT CASSWSGGMDQPQHF
- TRBJ2-7 - TRBV6-2/TRBV6-3 TGTGCCAGCAGTTACACGGACGGATTATACGAGCAGTACTTC CASSYTDGLYEQYF
- TRBJ2-2 - TRBV7-2 TGTGCCAGCAGCATAGAGAGCACCGGGGAGCTGTTTTTT CASSIESTGELFF
- TRBJ1-1 once TRBV20-1 TGCAGTGCTAGTAGCAGGGGAACGGGGACTGAAGCTTTCTTT CSASSRGTGTEAFF
- TRBJ1-2 - TRBV7-9 TGTGCCAGCAGCTTATACCCGGAAGACTATAACTATGGCTACACCTTC CASSLYPEDYNYGYTF
TRBD1 TRBJ2-3 - TRBV11-1 TGTGCCAGCCGACAGGGGAGGAGCACAGATACGCAGTATTTT CASRQGRSTDTQYF
- TRBJ2-7 - TRBV7-2 TGTGCCAGCAGCTTAGTCGCGGGCTTCGAGCAGTACTTC CASSLVAGFEQYF
- TRBJ2-6 - TRBV7-9 TGTGCCAGCAGCTTAGTTTTCAGGCACTCTGGGGCCAACGTCCTGACTTTC CASSLVFRHSGANVLTF
TRBD1 TRBJ1-2 - TRBV6-2/TRBV6-3 TGTGCCAGCGTTCCAGGGGGCGCAGATGGCTACACCTTC CASVPGGADGYTF
- TRBJ2-2 - TRBV9 TGTGCCAGCAGCGTAGAGGACACCGGGGAGCTGTTTTTT CASSVEDTGELFF
- TRBJ2-7 - TRBV20-1 TGCAGTGCTAGATCGGCTGATACCTACGAGCAGTACTTC CSARSADTYEQYF
- TRBJ1-5 - TRBV2 TGTGCCAGCAGTCAGACCGGGGGATCTTCCAATCAGCCCCAGCATTTT CASSQTGGSSNQPQHF
- TRBJ1-1 few TRBV5-1 TGCGCCAGCAGCTTAGAGGGTCTGAACACTGAAGCTTTCTTT CASSLEGLNTEAFF
TRBD2 TRBJ2-3 - TRBV6-5 TGTGCCAGCCGCGCAGCGGGATTGGATACGCAGTATTTT CASRAAGLDTQYF
- TRBJ1-2 - TRBV7-9 TGTGCCAGCAGCGGGACCCGTGCAGGCGGCTATGGCTACACCTTC CASSGTRAGGYGYTF
TRBD1 TRBJ1-1 - TRBV7-2 TGTGCCAGCAGCTTAGGACAGGGGTGGACTGAAGCTTTCTTT CASSLGQGWTEAFF